This record looks at one T cell receptor beta chain sequence and its context. The protocol was immunoSEQ multiplex PCR, while the TCRdb copy is restricted to in-frame clones and leaves out a portion. The table records some 19,000 clones, nearly 80% of them present only once. The data are from a study of OX40 agonist ivuxolimab in advanced cancers. V dropped 7 bases and J dropped 6 bases, with 9 bases sitting between them. The CDR3 loop spans 12 amino acids. The germline V gene encodes CDR1 SGHAT and CDR2 FQDESV (reference sequence). V gene TRBV11-1 combines with J gene TRBJ2-2; TRBD2 might be the D (5 bases). The TCR originated in an adult with an advanced solid tumor such as melanoma, head and neck, liver or kidney cancer. This material consisted of CD4+ or CD8+ T cells sorted from blood, taken in a trial of the OX40 agonist ivuxolimab. The CDR3 sequence: CASTDGAGELFF. CDR3 nucleotide sequence: TGTGCCAGCACCGACGGGGCCGGGGAGCTGTTTTTT.